This TCR beta chain was captured in a study of CD8+CD57+ T cells in acquired aplastic anemia. Whole-study results and caveats: With respect to CD8+ Simpson's diversity, patients and controls did not differ significantly.

As concerns this clonotype: Its antigen is not identified.

This CDR3 comprises 11 residues. Germline V CDR1 and CDR2: DFQATT, SNEGSKA (reference sequence). Genomic DNA, the template, was used for profiling of the TCR beta VDJ and CDR3. Via MiXCR, TCRdb re-called the reads, giving one row per CDR3 protein. Of some 170,000 distinct CDR3 sequences listed, around half are singletons. Sequencing involved patients with CD8+CD57+ cell expansion previously shown by flow cytometry. The TCR comes from a human donor with aplastic anemia. Sequenced sample: sorted CD4+, CD8+, or CD8+CD57+ T cells (not recorded which) from PBMCs. This chain uses TRBV20-1 with TRBJ2-1; a weak D match, TRBD2 (5 bases). The CDR3 coding sequence is TGCGGGGAGTTGAAGTACAATGAGCAGTTCTTC. It translates to CGELKYNEQFF.